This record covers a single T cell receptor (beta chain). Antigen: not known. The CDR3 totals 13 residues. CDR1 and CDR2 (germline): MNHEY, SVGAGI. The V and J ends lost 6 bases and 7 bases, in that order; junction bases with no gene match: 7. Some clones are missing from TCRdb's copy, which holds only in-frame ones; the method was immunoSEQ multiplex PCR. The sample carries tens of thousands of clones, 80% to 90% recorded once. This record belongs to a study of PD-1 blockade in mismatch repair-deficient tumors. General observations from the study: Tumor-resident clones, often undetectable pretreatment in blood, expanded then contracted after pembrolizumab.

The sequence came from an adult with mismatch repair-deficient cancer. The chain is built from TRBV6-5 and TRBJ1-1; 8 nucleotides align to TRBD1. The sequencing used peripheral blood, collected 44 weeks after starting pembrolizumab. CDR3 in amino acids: CASSRRTGIEAFF. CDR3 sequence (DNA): TGTGCCAGCAGCCGCCGGACAGGGATTGAAGCTTTCTTT.